The TCR beta chain described here comes from a study of T cell responses to AZD1222 COVID-19 vaccine. Assay: immunoSEQ multiplex PCR; the TCRdb copy retains only in-frame clones and omits some. The data show some 130,000 clones, with roughly 91% seen just once and approximately 1.1% held by the top ten. A word on this clone: Its antigen is unknown.

Study findings and constraints: Clonal diversity may have been underestimated, and the donors were mostly white British, with more females than males. Repertoire samples came only from after the peak T cell response.

This CDR3 spans 11 amino acids. Trimming stripped 6 bases from V and 7 bases from J, with 6 bases between. Germline lookup yields CDR1 MDHEN and CDR2 SYDVKM. The V call is TRBV28, the J call TRBJ1-4; no definite D call. The receptor was derived from an adult who received the AZD1222 COVID-19 vaccine. Material: peripheral blood, obtained 28 days after the second AZD1222 dose. CDR3 bases: TGTGCCAGCAGGACACTTGAAAAACTGTTTTTT. As protein: CASRTLEKLFF.